A single sample gave rise to the 2 T cell receptor beta chains below, sequenced in a study of T cell repertoires in cytomegalovirus infection. Using its own MiXCR run on the reads, TCRdb lists one record per CDR3 protein. The data contain roughly 800,000 distinct CDR3 sequences, roughly 28% of them singletons. The antigens for these receptors are not known. This specimen was cultured CD8+ T cells from PBMCs, taken from culture after CMV antigen stimulation. The receptors shown here come from a human donor in good health (CMV status not recorded). Some clones in this sample may be carry-over from other donors' samples.

The chain recombines TRBV10-3 with TRBJ2-5, with unresolved D. Trimming took 8 bases from V and 3 from J, leaving 10 bases between them. The CDR3 covers 12 residues. Germline V gene sequence: CDR1 ENHRY, CDR2 SYGVKD. The CDR3: CAIGTPEETQYF. The CDR3 nucleotides are TGTGCCATCGGTACACCCGAAGAGACCCAGTACTTC.

J is TRBJ1-2 and V is TRBV19; D unresolved. The V gene's germline CDR1 is LNHDA and CDR2 SQIVND (reference sequence). V lost 1 base and J 4 bases, leaving 10 bases between the germline ends. The CDR3 sequence is 14 residues long. The CDR3 DNA sequence: TGTGCCAGTAGTATAGTTCCAAGCGGCTATGGCTACACCTTC. Translated, it gives CASSIVPSGYGYTF. Full variable domain (missing parts from reference TRBV19 and TRBJ1-2): DGGITQSPKYLFRKEGQNVTLSCEQNLNHDAMYWYRQDPGQGLRLIYYSQIVNDFQKGDIAEGYSVSREKKESFPLTVTSAQKNPTAFYLCASSIVPSGYGYTFGSGTRLTVV.